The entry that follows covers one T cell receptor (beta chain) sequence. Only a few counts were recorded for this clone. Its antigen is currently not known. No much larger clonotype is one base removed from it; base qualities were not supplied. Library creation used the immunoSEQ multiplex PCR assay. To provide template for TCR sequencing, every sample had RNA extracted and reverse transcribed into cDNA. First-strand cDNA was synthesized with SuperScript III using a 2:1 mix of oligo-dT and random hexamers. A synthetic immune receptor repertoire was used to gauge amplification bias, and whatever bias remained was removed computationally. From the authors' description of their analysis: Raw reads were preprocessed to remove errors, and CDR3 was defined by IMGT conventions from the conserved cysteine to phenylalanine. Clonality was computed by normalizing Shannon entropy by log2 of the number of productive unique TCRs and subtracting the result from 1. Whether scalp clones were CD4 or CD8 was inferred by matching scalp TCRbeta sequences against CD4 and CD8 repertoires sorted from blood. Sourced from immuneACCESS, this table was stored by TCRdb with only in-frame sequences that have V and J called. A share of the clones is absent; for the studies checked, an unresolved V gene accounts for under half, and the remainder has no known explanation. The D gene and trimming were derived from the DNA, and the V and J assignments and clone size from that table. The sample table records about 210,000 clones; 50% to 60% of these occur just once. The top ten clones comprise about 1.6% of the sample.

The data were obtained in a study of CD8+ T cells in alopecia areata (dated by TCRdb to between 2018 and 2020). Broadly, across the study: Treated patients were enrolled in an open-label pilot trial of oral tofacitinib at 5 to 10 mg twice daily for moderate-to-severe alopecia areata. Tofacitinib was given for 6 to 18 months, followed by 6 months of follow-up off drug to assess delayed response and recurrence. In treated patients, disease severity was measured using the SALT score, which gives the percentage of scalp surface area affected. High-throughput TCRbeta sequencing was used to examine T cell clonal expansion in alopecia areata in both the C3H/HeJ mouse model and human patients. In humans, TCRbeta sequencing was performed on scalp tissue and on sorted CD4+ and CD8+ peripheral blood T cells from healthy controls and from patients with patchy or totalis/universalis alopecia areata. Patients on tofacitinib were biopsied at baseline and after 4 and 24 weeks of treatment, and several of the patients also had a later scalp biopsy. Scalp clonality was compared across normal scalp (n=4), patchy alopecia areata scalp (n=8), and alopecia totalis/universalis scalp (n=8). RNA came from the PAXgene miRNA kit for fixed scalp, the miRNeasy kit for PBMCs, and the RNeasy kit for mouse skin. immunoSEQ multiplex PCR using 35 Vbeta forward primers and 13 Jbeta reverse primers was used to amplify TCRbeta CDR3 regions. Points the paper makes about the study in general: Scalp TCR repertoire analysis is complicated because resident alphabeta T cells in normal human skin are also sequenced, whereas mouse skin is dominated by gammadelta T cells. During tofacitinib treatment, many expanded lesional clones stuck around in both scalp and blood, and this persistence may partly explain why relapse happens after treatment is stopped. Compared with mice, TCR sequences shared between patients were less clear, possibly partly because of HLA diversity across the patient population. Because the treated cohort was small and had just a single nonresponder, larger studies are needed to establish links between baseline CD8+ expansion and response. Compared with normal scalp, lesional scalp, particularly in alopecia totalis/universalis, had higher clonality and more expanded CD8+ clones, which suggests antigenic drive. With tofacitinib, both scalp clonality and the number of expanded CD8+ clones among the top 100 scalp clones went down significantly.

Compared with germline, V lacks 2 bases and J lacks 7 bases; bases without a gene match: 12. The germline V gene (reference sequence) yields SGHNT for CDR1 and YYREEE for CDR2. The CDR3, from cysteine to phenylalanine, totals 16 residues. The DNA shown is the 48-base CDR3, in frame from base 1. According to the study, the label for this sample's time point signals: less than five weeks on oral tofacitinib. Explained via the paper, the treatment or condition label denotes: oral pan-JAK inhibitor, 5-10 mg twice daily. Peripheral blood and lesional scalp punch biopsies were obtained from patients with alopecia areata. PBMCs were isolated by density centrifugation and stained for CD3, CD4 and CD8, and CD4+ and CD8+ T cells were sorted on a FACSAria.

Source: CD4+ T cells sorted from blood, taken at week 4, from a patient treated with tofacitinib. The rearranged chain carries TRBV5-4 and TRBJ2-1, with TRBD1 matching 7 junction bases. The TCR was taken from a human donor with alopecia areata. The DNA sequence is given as TGTGCCAGCAGCTTAGGACTCGGGACAGTCGCTAATGAGCAGTTCTTC. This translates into CASSLGLGTVANEQFF.